One TCR beta chain is described in this entry. No cognate antigen has been identified for it. No base quality information exists; no much larger clone differs at one position. This sample stems from a study of control samples from healthy donors and cancer patients (dated by TCRdb to the early 2020s). Receptor libraries were prepared by the immunoSEQ multiplex PCR assay. TCRdb provides this immuneACCESS table in a form limited to in-frame rearrangements. Some clones are lacking; in checked studies, under half of them reflect an unresolved V gene, and why the rest are absent is not known. Across this sample there are 150,000 to 200,000 clones, with 90% to 95% seen only once. The ten largest clonotypes hold roughly 1.6% of the sample. Germline trimming amounts to 0 bases on V and 3 bases on J, with 2 as the count of junction bases outside the gene matches. Including the terminal cysteine and phenylalanine, the CDR3 comprises 15 residues. The kept DNA is CDR3 alone, 45 bases in frame from the first base. The germline V gene specifies MNHEY as CDR1 and SVGAGI as CDR2.

Sequences were obtained from blood. The rearranged segments are TRBV6-5 and TRBJ2-1; 7 central bases correspond to TRBD2. The TCR sequence derives from a woman under 40 in good health. This receptor has the CDR3 CASSYSWTSYNEQFF. At the DNA level, the sequence is TGTGCCAGCAGTTACTCATGGACTAGCTACAATGAGCAGTTCTTC.